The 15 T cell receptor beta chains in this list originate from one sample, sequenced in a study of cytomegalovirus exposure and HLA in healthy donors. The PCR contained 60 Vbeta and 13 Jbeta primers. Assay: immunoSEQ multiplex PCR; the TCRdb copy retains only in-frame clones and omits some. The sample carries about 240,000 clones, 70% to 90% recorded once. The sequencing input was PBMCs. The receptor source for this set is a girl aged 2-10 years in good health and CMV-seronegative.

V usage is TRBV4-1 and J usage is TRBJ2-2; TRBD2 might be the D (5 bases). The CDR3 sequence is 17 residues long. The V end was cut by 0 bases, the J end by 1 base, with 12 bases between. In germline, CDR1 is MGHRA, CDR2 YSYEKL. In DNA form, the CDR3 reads TGCGCCAGCAGCCAAGAGGGCGGGCCGGGGAACACCGGGGAGCTGTTTTTT. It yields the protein CASSQEGGPGNTGELFF.

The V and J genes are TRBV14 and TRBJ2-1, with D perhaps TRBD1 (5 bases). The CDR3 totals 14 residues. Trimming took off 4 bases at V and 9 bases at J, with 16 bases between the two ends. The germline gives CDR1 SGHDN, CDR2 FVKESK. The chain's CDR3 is CASSPEARGGEQFF. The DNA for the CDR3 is TGTGCCAGCAGCCCCGAGGCTAGGGGTGGTGAGCAGTTCTTC. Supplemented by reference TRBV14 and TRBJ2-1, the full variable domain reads EAGVTQFPSHSVIEKGQTVTLRCDPISGHDNLYWYRRVMGKEIKFLLHFVKESKQDESGMPNNRFLAERTGGTYSTLKVQPAELEDSGVYFCASSPEARGGEQFFGPGTRLTVL.

The CDR3, as DNA: TGCGCCAGCAGCCGAATCGGGACAGGGGTCGAAAAACTGTTTTTT. Its translation: CASSRIGTGVEKLFF. V usage is TRBV4-1 and J usage is TRBJ1-4, with 10 bases aligning to TRBD1. The ends lost 4 bases at V and 8 bases at J; junction bases unmatched: 7. The CDR3 has 15 amino acids. Germline CDR1 is MGHRA and CDR2 is YSYEKL.

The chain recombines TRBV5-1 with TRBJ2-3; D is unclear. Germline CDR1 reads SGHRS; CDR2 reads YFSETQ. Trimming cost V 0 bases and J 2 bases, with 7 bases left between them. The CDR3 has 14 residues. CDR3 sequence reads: CASSLAQSTDTQYF. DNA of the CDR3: TGCGCCAGCAGCTTGGCACAGTCCACAGATACGCAGTATTTT.

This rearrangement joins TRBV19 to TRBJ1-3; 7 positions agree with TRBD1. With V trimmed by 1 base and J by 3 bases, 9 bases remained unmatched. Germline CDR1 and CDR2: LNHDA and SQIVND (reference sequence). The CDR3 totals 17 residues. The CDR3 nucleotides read TGTGCCAGTAGTATAGCCCTGACAGGGAGGAGTGGAAACACCATATATTTT. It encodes CASSIALTGRSGNTIYF.

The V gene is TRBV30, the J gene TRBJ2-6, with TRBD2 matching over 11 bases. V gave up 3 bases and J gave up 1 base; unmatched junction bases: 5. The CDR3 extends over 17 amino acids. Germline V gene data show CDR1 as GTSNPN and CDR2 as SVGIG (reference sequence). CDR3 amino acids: CAWRLAGGISGANVLTF. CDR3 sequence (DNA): TGTGCCTGGAGGCTAGCGGGGGGTATATCTGGGGCCAACGTCCTGACTTTC.

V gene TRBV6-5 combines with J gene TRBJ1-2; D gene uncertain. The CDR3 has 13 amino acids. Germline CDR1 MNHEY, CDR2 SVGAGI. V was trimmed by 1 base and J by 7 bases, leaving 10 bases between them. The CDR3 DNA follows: TGTGCCAGCAGTTACTTCGATCGGGTTGGCTACACCTTC. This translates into CASSYFDRVGYTF.

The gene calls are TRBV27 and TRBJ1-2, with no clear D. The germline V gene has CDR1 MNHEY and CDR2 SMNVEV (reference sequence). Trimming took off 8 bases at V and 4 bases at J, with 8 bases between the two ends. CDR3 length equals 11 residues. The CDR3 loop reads CASGVGYGYTF. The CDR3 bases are TGTGCCAGCGGAGTCGGCTATGGCTACACCTTC.

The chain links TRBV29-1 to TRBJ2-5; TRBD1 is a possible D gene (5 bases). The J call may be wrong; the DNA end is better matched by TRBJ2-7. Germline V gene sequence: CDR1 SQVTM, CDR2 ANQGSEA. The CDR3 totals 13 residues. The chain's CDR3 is CSAQGQFPYEQYF. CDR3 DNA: TGCAGCGCTCAGGGTCAGTTCCCCTACGAGCAGTACTTC.

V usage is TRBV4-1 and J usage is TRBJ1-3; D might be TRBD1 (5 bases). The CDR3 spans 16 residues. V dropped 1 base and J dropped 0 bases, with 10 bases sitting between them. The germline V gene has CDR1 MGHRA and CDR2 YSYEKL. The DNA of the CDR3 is TGCGCCAGCAGCCAAGGGAGCAGGGACTCTGGAAACACCATATATTTT. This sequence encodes CASSQGSRDSGNTIYF.

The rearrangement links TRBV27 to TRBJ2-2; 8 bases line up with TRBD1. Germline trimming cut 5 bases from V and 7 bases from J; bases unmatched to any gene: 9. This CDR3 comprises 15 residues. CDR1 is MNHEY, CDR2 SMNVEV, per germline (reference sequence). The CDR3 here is CASSPPDRAYGELFF. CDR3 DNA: TGTGCCAGCAGTCCCCCGGACAGGGCATACGGGGAGCTGTTTTTT.

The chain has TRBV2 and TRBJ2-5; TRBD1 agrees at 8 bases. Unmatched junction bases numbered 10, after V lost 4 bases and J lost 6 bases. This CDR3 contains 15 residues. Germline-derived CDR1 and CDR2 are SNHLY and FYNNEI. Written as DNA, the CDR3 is TGTGCCAGCAGTGCCCGCCCAGGGGGCGTGAAGACCCAGTACTTC. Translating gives CASSARPGGVKTQYF.

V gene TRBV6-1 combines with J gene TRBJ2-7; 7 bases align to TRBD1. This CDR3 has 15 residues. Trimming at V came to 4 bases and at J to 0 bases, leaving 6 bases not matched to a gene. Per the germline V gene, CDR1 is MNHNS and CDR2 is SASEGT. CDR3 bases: TGTGCCAGCAGTGGGGGACAGAGGCTCTCCTACGAGCAGTACTTC. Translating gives CASSGGQRLSYEQYF.

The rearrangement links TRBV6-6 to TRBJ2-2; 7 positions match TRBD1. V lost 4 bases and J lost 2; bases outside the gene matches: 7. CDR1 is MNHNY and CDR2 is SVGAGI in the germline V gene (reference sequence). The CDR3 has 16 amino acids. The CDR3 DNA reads TGTGCCAGCAGTTTTCGGAAGGGGGCCAACACCGGGGAGCTGTTTTTT. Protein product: CASSFRKGANTGELFF.

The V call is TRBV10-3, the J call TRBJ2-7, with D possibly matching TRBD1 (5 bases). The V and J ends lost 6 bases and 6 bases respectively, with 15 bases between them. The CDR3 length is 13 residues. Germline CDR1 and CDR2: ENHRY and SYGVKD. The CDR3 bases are TGTGCCATCAGACATAATGAAAGGGGCGAGCAGTACTTC. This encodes CAIRHNERGEQYF.